The 20 T cell receptor beta chains below all came from one sample that was sequenced in a study of beta chain features in type 1 diabetes. Expressed TCRB transcripts were sequenced because the entire RNA isolate underwent reverse transcription. Libraries were prepared by immunoSEQ multiplex PCR; TCRdb keeps only in-frame clonotypes and omits some of them. In the table there are roughly 500,000 clones, roughly an eighth of which are singletons. The sample was naive CD4+ T cells from blood. All receptors come from a woman younger than 35 in good health.

In this sample, this clone turned up once. Being one base from a much bigger clone, this may be a read error. V gene TRBV30 combines with J gene TRBJ2-4; TRBD1 agrees at 9 bases. Germline CDR1 is GTSNPN and CDR2 is SVGIG (reference sequence). Unmatched junction bases numbered 9, after V lost 5 bases and J lost 7 bases. The CDR3 runs 14 residues. CDR3 residues: CAWAQQGAGNIQYF. CDR3 nucleotide sequence: TGTGCCTGGGCTCAACAGGGGGCGGGTAACATTCAGTACTTC.

This chain uses TRBV27 with TRBJ2-5; unclear D gene. The length of the CDR3 is 14 residues. The V end was cut by 6 bases, the J end by 3 bases, with 14 bases between. Looked up from germline, CDR1 is MNHEY and CDR2 is SMNVEV (reference sequence). The CDR3 nucleotides are TGTGCCAGCAGCCGAATCAGTAGGGAAGAGACCCAGTACTTC. Its translation: CASSRISREETQYF.

This clone occurred a few times. This chain joins TRBV4-3 and TRBJ2-5; tentative D call: TRBD1 (5 bases). Germline CDR1 and CDR2: LGHNA and YSLEER. The V end was cut by 4 bases, the J end by 5 bases, with 17 bases between. This CDR3 is 15 amino acids long. The CDR3 coding sequence is TGCGCCAGCAGCCCACAAGCAGGGCGGTCGGAGACCCAGTACTTC. This encodes CASSPQAGRSETQYF.

The chain links TRBV9 to TRBJ2-5, with a possible D match to TRBD1 (6 bases). With 3 bases removed from V and 5 bases from J, the gap between germline ends came to 14 bases. CDR3 length equals 14 residues. The germline gives CDR1 SGDLS, CDR2 YYNGEE. The chain's CDR3 is CASSEGGGGETQYF. The CDR3 region has the DNA TGTGCCAGCAGCGAAGGGGGTGGCGGGGAGACCCAGTACTTC.

This clone was seen a few times. The gene calls are TRBV15 and TRBJ1-2, with no clear D. CDR1 and CDR2 from the germline V gene are LNHNV and YYDKDF (reference sequence). CDR3 size: 14 residues. V lost 5 bases and J lost 6, with 16 bases in between. The CDR3: CATSVNPRGDGYTF. CDR3 nucleotides: TGTGCCACCAGCGTAAACCCTCGGGGAGATGGCTACACCTTC.

This clone was detected only a few times. The chain employs TRBV6-5 and TRBJ1-5, with D hard to call. Germline loops: CDR1 MNHEY, CDR2 SVGAGI. Trimming left V 8 bases short and J 2 bases short, with 7 bases between. The CDR3 loop spans 12 amino acids. CDR3 protein: CASWGGNQPQHF. The CDR3 nucleotides read TGTGCCAGCTGGGGTGGCAATCAGCCCCAGCATTTT.

V gene TRBV5-4 combines with J gene TRBJ2-5, with 11 positions matching TRBD2. The V gene's germline CDR1 is SGHNT and CDR2 YYREEE (reference sequence). The ends lost 5 bases at V and 7 bases at J; junction bases unmatched: 10. The CDR3 runs to 15 residues. The CDR3 reads CASSPTGTSGRTQYF. The CDR3 bases are TGTGCCAGCAGTCCGACCGGGACTAGCGGCCGGACCCAGTACTTC.

The rearrangement links TRBV19 to TRBJ2-7; possibly TRBD1 for D (6 bases). CDR1 LNHDA and CDR2 SQIVND come from the germline V gene (reference sequence). The V gene lost 9 bases and the J gene lost 2 bases, with 11 bases spanning the gap. There are 12 residues in the CDR3. In DNA, the CDR3 is TGTGCCAGAGGGGGACCCACCTACGAGCAGTACTTC. Translating it yields CARGGPTYEQYF.

The CDR3 sequence is CASSVDRRSYGYTF. The CDR3 nucleotides are TGTGCCAGCAGCGTAGACAGGCGCTCCTATGGCTACACCTTC. The chain uses TRBV9 and TRBJ1-2; maybe TRBD1 (5 bases). In germline, CDR1 is SGDLS, CDR2 YYNGEE. The CDR3 is 14 amino acids. V was cut by 0 bases and J by 4 bases, with 10 bases left in between. Full variable domain (outside the CDR3, taken from reference TRBV9 and TRBJ1-2): DSGVTQTPKHLITATGQRVTLRCSPRSGDLSVYWYQQSLDQGLQFLIQYYNGEERAKGNILERFSAQQFPDLHSELNLSSLELGDSALYFCASSVDRRSYGYTFGSGTRLTVV.

The CDR3, as DNA: TGTGCCAGCAGCCCGACCCTCCTGCGGGGTGAAAACATTCAGTACTTC. Its translation: CASSPTLLRGENIQYF. This rearrangement joins TRBV7-9 to TRBJ2-4, with a weak D call TRBD2 (6 bases). The ends were cut back, 5 bases at V and 5 bases at J, with 19 bases in the middle. CDR1 and CDR2 from the germline V gene are SEHNR and FQNEAQ (reference sequence). This CDR3 comprises 16 residues.

This clone was counted between two and nine times. This chain connects TRBV5-6 to TRBJ1-2; no clear D. With 0 bases removed from V and 4 bases from J, the gap between germline ends came to 1 base. In germline, CDR1 is SGHDT, CDR2 YYEEEE. The CDR3 contains 11 residues. This CDR3 is CASSLGYGYTF. For the CDR3, the DNA is TGTGCCAGCAGCTTGGGCTATGGCTACACCTTC.

This clone was observed a few times. The V call is TRBV30, the J call TRBJ2-1; D is unclear. The germline gives CDR1 GTSNPN, CDR2 SVGIG (reference sequence). This CDR3 has 11 residues. Between the trimmed V and J ends, which lost 2 bases and 3 bases, there was a span of 2 bases. CDR3 nucleotides: TGTGCCTGGAGTCTCTACAATGAGCAGTTCTTC. Encoded protein: CAWSLYNEQFF.

V and J are TRBV15 and TRBJ2-1; 13 nucleotides match TRBD2. Looked up from germline, CDR1 is LNHNV and CDR2 is YYDKDF (reference sequence). The CDR3 totals 16 residues. The trim removed 1 base at V and 12 bases at J, leaving 9 bases unmatched. Here the CDR3 reads CATSRGPTSGGSRQFF. In DNA form, the CDR3 reads TGTGCCACCAGCAGAGGCCCGACTAGCGGGGGGTCCAGGCAGTTCTTC.

This clone was counted only a few times. The sample holds other DNA sequences that translate to the same CDR3. This sequence joins TRBV7-3 and TRBJ2-3; a possible D gene is TRBD2 (6 bases). V lost 1 base to trimming and J lost 0 bases, with 8 bases between them. The CDR3 contains 15 residues. Per the germline V gene, CDR1 is SGHTA and CDR2 is FQGTGA. The CDR3 reads CASSLRRGSTDTQYF. The DNA of the CDR3 is TGTGCCAGCAGCTTAAGGCGGGGCAGCACAGATACGCAGTATTTT. Using reference TRBV7-3 and TRBJ2-3 for the parts outside the CDR3, the full variable domain is GAGVSQTPSNKVTEKGKYVELRCDPISGHTALYWYRQSLGQGPEFLIYFQGTGAADDSGLPNDRFFAVRPEGSVSTLKIQRTERGDSAVYLCASSLRRGSTDTQYFGPGTRLTVL.

As for this clone: The sample contains more than one DNA sequence encoding this CDR3. V is TRBV29-1 and J is TRBJ1-2; possibly TRBD1 for D (5 bases). The CDR3 is 14 residues long. CDR1 SQVTM and CDR2 ANQGSEA come from the germline V gene. V lost 6 bases, J lost 3 bases, and 17 bases lay in between. CDR3 sequence (DNA): TGCAGCGTCCCCACCGGGCTGGGGGACTATGGCTACACCTTC. It yields the protein CSVPTGLGDYGYTF. Variable domain in full (rest from reference TRBV29-1 and TRBJ1-2): SAVISQKPSRDICQRGTSLTIQCQVDSQVTMMFWYRQQPGQSLTLIATANQGSEATYESGFVIDKFPISRPNLTFSTLTVSNMSPEDSSIYLCSVPTGLGDYGYTFGSGTRLTVV.

Here the CDR3 reads CASSGPTGKIVNEQFF. Here the CDR3 DNA reads TGTGCCAGCAGTGGACCCACAGGGAAGATTGTAAATGAGCAGTTCTTC. The V gene is TRBV28, the J gene TRBJ2-1; D may be TRBD1 (6 bases). The CDR3 totals 16 residues. Germline CDR1 MDHEN, CDR2 SYDVKM. V lost 5 bases and J lost 7, with 21 bases in between. Variable domain in full (rest from reference TRBV28 and TRBJ2-1): DVKVTQSSRYLVKRTGEKVFLECVQDMDHENMFWYRQDPGLGLRLIYFSYDVKMKEKGDIPEGYSVSREKKERFSLILESASTNQTSMYLCASSGPTGKIVNEQFFGPGTRLTVL.

This clone was counted between two and nine times. The CDR3: CASSLTGTSTRVRFF. CDR3 bases: TGTGCCAGCAGCTTGACCGGGACTAGCACCAGGGTAAGGTTCTTC. The chain carries TRBV7-2 and TRBJ2-1; the match to TRBD2 covers 9 bases. CDR3 length: 15 amino acids. In germline, CDR1 is SGHTA, CDR2 FQGNSA. Losses at the gene ends were 3 bases for V and 15 bases for J; bases not matched to a gene: 15.

This clone was seen more than once but under ten times. The chain links TRBV1 to TRBJ2-3. TRBV1 is reported as a pseudogene. The CDR3 totals 14 residues. For the CDR3, the DNA is TGCACCAGCAGCCCGGCACTAGGGGTAGATACGCAGTATTTT. It encodes CTSSPALGVDTQYF.

There are a few counts of this clone. This chain connects TRBV28 to TRBJ2-7, with 7 positions matching TRBD1. CDR1 MDHEN and CDR2 SYDVKM come from the germline V gene. CDR3 length: 16 residues. The V gene end was trimmed by 5 bases and the J gene end by 2 bases; junction bases not matched to a gene: 12. The chain's CDR3 is CASSPQSPTGPYEQYV. DNA for the CDR3: TGTGCCAGCAGTCCCCAATCACCGACAGGGCCCTACGAGCAGTACGTC.

The chain links TRBV5-1 to TRBJ2-7, with a possible D match to TRBD1 (5 bases). The CDR3 runs to 14 residues. Germline CDR1 SGHRS, CDR2 YFSETQ. V shed 7 bases and J shed 0 bases, with 14 bases lying between them. The chain's CDR3 is CASGELTASYEQYV. CDR3 nucleotides: TGCGCCAGCGGAGAGCTGACAGCCTCCTACGAGCAGTACGTC.